The clone carrying this TCR beta chain was observed many times. The target antigen is unknown. The data originate from a study of T cell repertoires in cytomegalovirus infection. Notes on the study in general: Dominating the ex vivo response were TCR beta clonotypes that were CMV-specific and HLA-C-restricted.

This CDR3 is built from 15 residues. Germline V gene data show CDR1 as SGHTA and CDR2 as FQGNSA. V dropped 5 bases and J dropped 3 bases, with 17 bases sitting between them. Via MiXCR, TCRdb re-called the reads, giving one row per CDR3 protein. The sample lists about 700,000 distinct CDR3 sequences; around 30% were seen once. The chain has TRBV7-2 and TRBJ2-7, with D possibly matching TRBD1 (9 bases). Sequencing used cultured PBMCs, obtained from culture after CMV antigen stimulation. The clonotype comes from a human donor in good health (CMV status not recorded). Some clones in this sample may be carry-over from other donors' samples. CDR3 loop: CASSPGGGQGYEQYF. CDR3 in DNA: TGTGCCAGCAGCCCGGGGGGGGGACAGGGCTACGAGCAGTACTTC.